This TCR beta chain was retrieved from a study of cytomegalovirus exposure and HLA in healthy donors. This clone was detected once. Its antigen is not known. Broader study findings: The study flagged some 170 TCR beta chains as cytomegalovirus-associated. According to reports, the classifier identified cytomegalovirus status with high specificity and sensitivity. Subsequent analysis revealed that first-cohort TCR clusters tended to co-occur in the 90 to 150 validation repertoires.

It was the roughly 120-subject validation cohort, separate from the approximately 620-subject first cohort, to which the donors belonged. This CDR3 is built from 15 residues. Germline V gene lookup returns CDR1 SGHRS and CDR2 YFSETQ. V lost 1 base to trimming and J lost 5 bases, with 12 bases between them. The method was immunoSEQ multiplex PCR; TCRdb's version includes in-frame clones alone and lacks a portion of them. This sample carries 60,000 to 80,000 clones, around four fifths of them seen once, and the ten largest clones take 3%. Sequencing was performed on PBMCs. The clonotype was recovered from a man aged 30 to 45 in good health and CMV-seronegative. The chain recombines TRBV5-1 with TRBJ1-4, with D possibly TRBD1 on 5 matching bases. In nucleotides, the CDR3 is TGCGCCAGCAGCTTGTATGCAGGGAAAAATGAAAAACTGTTTTTT. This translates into CASSLYAGKNEKLFF. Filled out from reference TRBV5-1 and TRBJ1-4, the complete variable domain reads KAGVTQTPRYLIKTRGQQVTLSCSPISGHRSVSWYQQTPGQGLQFLFEYFSETQRNKGNFPGRFSGRQFSNSRSEMNVSTLELGDSALYLCASSLYAGKNEKLFFGSGTQLSVL.